This T cell receptor beta chain was obtained from a study of tumor-infiltrating lymphocytes in primary liver carcinoma. Study observations and caveats: Blood fell significantly below tumors in its top-250-clone fraction (p = 0.039). Pairs of tumor regions overlapped more than tumor-adjacent and tumor-blood pairs did.

Per the germline V gene, CDR1 is SGHNT and CDR2 is YYREEE (reference sequence). CDR3 length: 13 residues. With a constant-region primer, TCR beta cDNA was made from approximately 520 ng of total RNA. Three nested multiplex PCR rounds, a slightly modified ARM-PCR method, built the TCR beta libraries. Primers for the first two PCR rounds were TRBV1-TRBV30 forward primers and a C-beta reverse primer (10 cycles per round). TCRdb reanalysed the multiplex PCR reads using MiXCR and keeps one entry per CDR3 protein. Of approximately 110,000 distinct CDR3 sequences listed, 60% to 75% are singletons. Remarks on this clonotype: Its target is unknown. A much bigger clone sits one base away, suggesting this may be a read error.

Extraction of RNA together with DNA used about 17-30 mg of unsorted bulk tissue. With chronic HBV infection, the patients were also treatment-naive. All tumor samples contained more than 80% viable tumor cells. This TCR came from a woman aged 55-70 years with primary liver carcinoma and hepatitis B virus infection. Sequencing input: liver tumor tissue from sampling region 3. Specified subset: tumor region T3, left-lateral pole. The chain recombines TRBV5-4 with TRBJ1-1, with 7 bases aligning to TRBD1. CDR3 amino acids: CVSSWDRNTEAFF. In DNA form, the CDR3 reads TGTGTCAGCAGCTGGGACAGGAACACTGAAGCTTTCTTT.